Listed here are 22 T cell receptor beta chains from one sample, sequenced in a study of T cells in Graves' hyperthyroidism and ophthalmopathy. It was RNA transcripts that yielded the amplified TCR beta CDR3 regions. In the first-round RT-PCR of the TCR CDR3, the HTBI primer set was used. Using its own MiXCR run on the multiplex PCR reads, TCRdb lists one record per CDR3 protein. Of approximately 300,000 distinct CDR3 sequences in the sample, 16% are singletons; the top ten hold 33%. The sequenced sample was blood. The receptors here all came from a man aged 25-45 years with Graves' hyperthyroidism.

This clonotype showed up many times. V usage is TRBV29-1 and J usage is TRBJ2-5; the D call may be TRBD1 or TRBD2 (5 bases each). The CDR3 has 13 amino acids. CDR1 and CDR2 (germline): SQVTM, ANQGSEA. Trimming took off 3 bases at V and 4 bases at J, with 12 bases between the two ends. CDR3 coding DNA: TGCAGCGTTGAGTCTGGGACGTCAGAGACCCAGTACTTC. Amino acid sequence: CSVESGTSETQYF.

In its sample, this clonotype was seen many times. CDR3 sequence reads: CASSLGAGGEETQYF. CDR3 DNA: TGTGCCAGCAGCTTAGGGGCAGGGGGCGAAGAGACCCAGTACTTC. This chain connects TRBV11-2 to TRBJ2-5, with 8 positions matching TRBD1. Germline V gene lookup returns CDR1 SGHAT and CDR2 FQNNGV. This CDR3 spans 15 amino acids. Unmatched junction bases numbered 4, after V lost 1 base and J lost 3 bases. The full variable domain, in which reference TRBV11-2 and TRBJ2-5 provide the parts outside the CDR3, is EAGVAQSPRYKIIEKRQSVAFWCNPISGHATLYWYQQILGQGPKLLIQFQNNGVVDDSQLPKDRFSAERLKGVDSTLKIQPAKLEDSAVYLCASSLGAGGEETQYFGPGTRLLVL.

In its sample, this clonotype was seen many times. V usage is TRBV6-1 and J usage is TRBJ2-7, with 7 bases matching TRBD1. This CDR3 contains 14 residues. In germline, CDR1 is MNHNS, CDR2 SASEGT. J gave up 4 bases and V 5 bases, and 8 bases lay outside the gene matches. The CDR3 region has the DNA TGTGCCAGCAGTCCGCGACAGGGTGGGTACGAGCAGTACTTC. Protein: CASSPRQGGYEQYF.

This clonotype appeared many times. V is TRBV7-9 and J is TRBJ2-5, with D perhaps matching TRBD1 (6 bases). The V gene lost 3 bases and the J gene lost 2 bases, with 13 bases spanning the gap. Germline loops: CDR1 SEHNR, CDR2 FQNEAQ (reference sequence). CDR3 length equals 15 residues. The CDR3 sequence: CASSFGQLGQETQYF. CDR3 coding DNA: TGTGCCAGCAGCTTCGGACAGTTGGGGCAAGAGACCCAGTACTTC.

This clonotype occurred many times. This chain joins TRBV19 and TRBJ2-1; TRBD2 aligns across 7 bases. From germline, CDR1 is LNHDA and CDR2 SQIVND (reference sequence). This CDR3 region has 16 residues. The trim removed 1 base at V and 6 bases at J, leaving 9 bases unmatched. In nucleotides, the CDR3 is TGTGCCAGTAGTATAGCGGGAGGTACCCATGGCAATGAGCAGTTCTTC. Translating gives CASSIAGGTHGNEQFF. The complete variable domain, with remaining parts taken from reference TRBV19 and TRBJ2-1, reads DGGITQSPKYLFRKEGQNVTLSCEQNLNHDAMYWYRQDPGQGLRLIYYSQIVNDFQKGDIAEGYSVSREKKESFPLTVTSAQKNPTAFYLCASSIAGGTHGNEQFFGPGTRLTVL.

Many counts were recorded for this clonotype. The V gene is TRBV5-1, the J gene TRBJ1-5, with D possibly being TRBD1 (5 bases). Germline V lookup: CDR1 SGHRS, CDR2 YFSETQ. This CDR3 has 15 amino acids. The V end was cut by 4 bases, the J end by 3 bases, with 14 bases between. The DNA of the CDR3 is TGCGCCAGCAGCCCGGGGGGGACTTTCAATCAGCCCCAGCATTTT. It translates to CASSPGGTFNQPQHF.

This clonotype occurred many times. The V and J genes are TRBV3-1 and TRBJ2-7; D gene unclear. Trimming took 1 base from V and 3 from J, leaving 4 bases between them. The CDR3 length is 12 residues. Germline V lookup: CDR1 LGHDT, CDR2 YNNKEL (reference sequence). The CDR3 spells CASSQVSYEQYF. In DNA, the CDR3 is TGTGCCAGCAGCCAAGTAAGCTACGAGCAGTACTTC.

The table lists this clonotype with many counts. The chain employs TRBV12-3 or TRBV12-4 and TRBJ1-5; the D gene is possibly TRBD1 (5 bases). V was clipped by 6 bases and J by 3 bases, with 12 bases between them. This CDR3 contains 14 residues. The CDR3 spells CASSTGSINQPQHF. As DNA, the CDR3 is TGTGCCAGCAGCACAGGTTCCATCAATCAGCCCCAGCATTTT.

Comment on this clonotype: An end of the junction does not agree with germline; a read error may underlie this. The chain links TRBV20-1 to TRBJ1-3; no clear D gene. CDR3 length equals 11 residues. Germline V gene lookup returns CDR1 DFQATT and CDR2 SNEGSKA (reference sequence). The CDR3 DNA sequence: TGCAGTGCTAGTACCGGAAACGCCATATATTTT. Its translation is CSASTGNAIYF.

This clonotype was seen many times. The rearrangement links TRBV20-1 to TRBJ1-1; no clear D. The CDR3 extends over 13 amino acids. The V gene's germline CDR1 is DFQATT and CDR2 SNEGSKA (reference sequence). V lost 3 bases, J lost 0 bases, and 8 bases lay in between. The CDR3 DNA reads TGCAGTGCTAGTGCAGGCCTGAACACTGAAGCTTTCTTT. It specifies CSASAGLNTEAFF.

The CDR3 spells CSGSVKFEAFF. In nucleotides, the CDR3 is TGCAGTGGGTCAGTGAAGTTTGAAGCTTTCTTT. This chain connects TRBV20-1 to TRBJ1-1, with unresolved D. CDR1 DFQATT and CDR2 SNEGSKA come from the germline V gene (reference sequence). Trimming took 7 bases from V and 7 from J, leaving 13 bases between them. The CDR3 contains 11 residues.

This clonotype was seen at least ten times. The genes are TRBV6-6 and TRBJ1-1; D is uncertain. V was cut by 0 bases and J by 1 base, with 12 bases left in between. This CDR3 is built from 16 residues. Germline-derived CDR1 and CDR2 are MNHNY and SVGAGI (reference sequence). The CDR3 coding sequence is TGTGCCAGCAGTTACTCGACGTGGGGAGCGAACACTGAAGCTTTCTTT. It translates to CASSYSTWGANTEAFF.

The V and J genes are TRBV20-1 and TRBJ2-3, with D perhaps given as TRBD1 or TRBD2 (6 bases each). The CDR3 has 13 amino acids. The germline gives CDR1 DFQATT, CDR2 SNEGSKA (reference sequence). Trimming shortened V by 6 bases and J by 3 bases, and 13 bases separated the two germline ends. The CDR3 is CSAQGGGTDTQYF. Written as DNA, the CDR3 is TGCAGTGCCCAAGGGGGAGGAACAGATACGCAGTATTTT.

This clonotype was picked up many times. CDR3 nucleotides: TGCGCCAGCAGCTTGGGACCCGGGGGCCCCTATGGCTACACCTTC. Residues: CASSLGPGGPYGYTF. This chain joins TRBV5-1 and TRBJ1-2; perhaps TRBD1 as D (6 bases). CDR3 length equals 15 residues. Germline V gives CDR1 SGHRS, CDR2 YFSETQ. V was shortened by 0 bases and J by 4 bases, with 13 bases between the two germline ends. Full variable domain (outside the CDR3, taken from reference TRBV5-1 and TRBJ1-2): KAGVTQTPRYLIKTRGQQVTLSCSPISGHRSVSWYQQTPGQGLQFLFEYFSETQRNKGNFPGRFSGRQFSNSRSEMNVSTLELGDSALYLCASSLGPGGPYGYTFGSGTRLTVV.

This clonotype was counted at least ten times. This chain joins TRBV12-3 or TRBV12-4 and TRBJ2-5, with 8 bases fitting TRBD1. The CDR3 length is 14 residues. Trimming at V came to 4 bases and at J to 5 bases, leaving 6 bases not matched to a gene. The CDR3 DNA follows: TGTGCCAGCAGTTGGGGACAGGCGGGGGAGACCCAGTACTTC. Protein sequence: CASSWGQAGETQYF.

This clonotype was picked up many times. The CDR3 bases are TGTGCCAGCAGTTTATCGGGCGGGATAGGTTCCTACGAGCAGTACTTC. Amino acids: CASSLSGGIGSYEQYF. The chain links TRBV28 to TRBJ2-7; D may be TRBD2 (6 bases). Germline V gene sequence: CDR1 MDHEN, CDR2 SYDVKM. The V and J ends lost 1 base and 1 base respectively, with 14 bases between them. This CDR3 has 16 amino acids. The full variable domain, rest sourced from reference TRBV28 and TRBJ2-7, is DVKVTQSSRYLVKRTGEKVFLECVQDMDHENMFWYRQDPGLGLRLIYFSYDVKMKEKGDIPEGYSVSREKKERFSLILESASTNQTSMYLCASSLSGGIGSYEQYFGPGTRLTVT.

This clonotype was seen ten or more times. The chain has TRBV5-1 and TRBJ2-3; TRBD2 matches 13 bases. CDR3 length equals 18 residues. V dropped 2 bases and J dropped 2; count of bases not matched to a gene: 8. CDR1 SGHRS and CDR2 YFSETQ come from the germline V gene. The DNA for the CDR3 is TGCGCCAGCAGCTTCGGACTAGCGGGAGTTATTCCCACAGATACGCAGTATTTT. Protein product: CASSFGLAGVIPTDTQYF.

There are a few counts of this clonotype. The chain carries TRBV29-1 and TRBJ2-2; unclear D gene. The CDR3 runs 12 residues. The germline V gene has CDR1 SQVTM and CDR2 ANQGSEA. Trimming removed 7 bases from V and 5 bases from J, with 11 bases in between. The CDR3 region is CSAIYVTGELFF. Here the CDR3 DNA reads TGCAGCGCCATATACGTAACCGGGGAGCTGTTTTTT.

This clonotype was recorded at least ten times. The chain combines TRBV30 with TRBJ1-2; a possible D gene is TRBD1 (5 bases). Germline-derived CDR1 and CDR2 are GTSNPN and SVGIG (reference sequence). V gave up 3 bases and J gave up 7 bases, with 9 bases separating them. The CDR3 has 11 residues. For the CDR3, the DNA is TGTGCCTGGAGCGGCAGGGTTGGCTACACCTTC. Its protein is CAWSGRVGYTF.

In its sample, this clonotype was seen many times. The chain combines TRBV7-8 with TRBJ1-5; D gene ambiguous. This CDR3 is built from 12 residues. CDR1 is SGHVS, CDR2 FQNEAQ, per germline. Deletions cut 5 bases from V and 1 base from J, with 3 bases between. DNA for the CDR3: TGTGCCAGCAGCCCGAGCAATCAGCCCCAGCATTTT. Protein sequence: CASSPSNQPQHF.

This clonotype occurred a few times. The genes are TRBV19 and TRBJ2-2; TRBD1 matches at 12 bases. The germline V gene has CDR1 LNHDA and CDR2 SQIVND (reference sequence). V dropped 6 bases and J dropped 6; count of bases not matched to a gene: 5. This CDR3 comprises 15 residues. This chain's CDR3 is CASRGDRGLAGELFF. As DNA, the CDR3 is TGTGCCAGTAGAGGGGACAGGGGGCTGGCCGGGGAGCTGTTTTTT.

This clonotype was seen at least ten times. The chain links TRBV11-3 to TRBJ1-1; 9 bases fit TRBD1. Trimming cost V 4 bases and J 1 base; bases outside gene matches: 4. CDR3 length equals 15 residues. Germline CDR1 reads SGHNT; CDR2 reads YENEEA. CDR3 loop: CASSYEGQGNTEAFF. CDR3 sequence (DNA): TGTGCCAGCAGCTATGAGGGACAGGGGAACACTGAAGCTTTCTTT. Looking up the rest from reference TRBV11-3 and TRBJ1-1 gives the full variable domain: EAGVVQSPRYKIIEKKQPVAFWCNPISGHNTLYWYLQNLGQGPELLIRYENEEAVDDSQLPKDRFSAERLKGVDSTLKIQPAELGDSAVYLCASSYEGQGNTEAFFGQGTRLTVV.